The clone carrying this TCR beta chain was found many times. The junction departs from germline at one end; a sequencing error may be responsible. The CDR3 runs 14 residues. The germline gives CDR1 MNHNS, CDR2 SASEGT. The sample belongs to a study of Graves' ophthalmopathy and Graves' hyperthyroidism. Pregnancy or lactation, uncontrolled infections and other autoimmune diseases were grounds for excluding patients. RNA transcripts served as template for amplifying TCR beta CDR3 sequences. Investigators did first-round RT-PCR with HTBI primers, then second-round multiplex PCR. TCRdb redid the calling of the multiplex PCR reads with MiXCR, one entry per CDR3 protein. Of nearly 400,000 distinct CDR3 sequences listed, about 17% are singletons.

The sequenced sample consisted of peripheral blood. The chain has TRBV6-1 and TRBJ1-1, with 8 bases that match TRBD1. The sequence derives from a woman between 18 and 29 years old with Graves' ophthalmopathy. The CDR3 region is CASSEVGQDTGAFF. The CDR3 nucleotides read TGTGCCAGCAGTGAAGTGGGACAGGACACTGGAGCTTTCTTT.